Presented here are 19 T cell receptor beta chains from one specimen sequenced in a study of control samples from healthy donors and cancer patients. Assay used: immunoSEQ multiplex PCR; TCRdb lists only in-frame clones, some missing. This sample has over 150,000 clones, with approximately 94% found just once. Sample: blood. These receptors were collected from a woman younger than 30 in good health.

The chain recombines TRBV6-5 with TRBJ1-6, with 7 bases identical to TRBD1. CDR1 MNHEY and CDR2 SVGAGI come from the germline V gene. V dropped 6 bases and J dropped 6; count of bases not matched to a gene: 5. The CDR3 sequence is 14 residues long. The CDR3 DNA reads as TGTGCCAGCAGGACGACAGGGCTTAATTCACCCCTCCACTTT. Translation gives CASRTTGLNSPLHF.

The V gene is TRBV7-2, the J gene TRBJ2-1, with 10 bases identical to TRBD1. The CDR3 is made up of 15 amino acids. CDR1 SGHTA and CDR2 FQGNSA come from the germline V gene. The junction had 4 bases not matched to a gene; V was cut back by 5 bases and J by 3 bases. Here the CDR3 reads CASSLGQGVYNEQFF. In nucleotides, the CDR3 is TGTGCCAGCAGCCTAGGACAGGGGGTCTACAATGAGCAGTTCTTC.

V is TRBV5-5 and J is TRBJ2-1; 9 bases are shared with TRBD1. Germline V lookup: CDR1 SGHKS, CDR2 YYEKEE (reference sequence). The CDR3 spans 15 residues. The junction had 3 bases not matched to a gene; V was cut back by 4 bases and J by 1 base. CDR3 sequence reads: CASSTTGGSYNEQFF. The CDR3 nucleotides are TGTGCCAGCAGCACGACAGGGGGATCCTACAATGAGCAGTTCTTC.

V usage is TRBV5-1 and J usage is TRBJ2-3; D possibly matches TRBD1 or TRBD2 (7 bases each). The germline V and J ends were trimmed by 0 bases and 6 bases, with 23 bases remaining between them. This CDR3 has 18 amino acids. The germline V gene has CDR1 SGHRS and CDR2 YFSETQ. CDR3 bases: TGCGCCAGCAGCTTGGCCCCGCAGGGGGGGTGGTCGTTGGATACGCAGTATTTT. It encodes CASSLAPQGGWSLDTQYF. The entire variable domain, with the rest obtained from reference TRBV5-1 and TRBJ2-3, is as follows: KAGVTQTPRYLIKTRGQQVTLSCSPISGHRSVSWYQQTPGQGLQFLFEYFSETQRNKGNFPGRFSGRQFSNSRSEMNVSTLELGDSALYLCASSLAPQGGWSLDTQYFGPGTRLTVL.

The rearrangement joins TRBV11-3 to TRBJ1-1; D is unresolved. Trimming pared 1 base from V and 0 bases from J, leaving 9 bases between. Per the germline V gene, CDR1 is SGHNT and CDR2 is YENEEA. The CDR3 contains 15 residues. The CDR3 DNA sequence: TGTGCCAGCAGCTTAGGATCACAGATGAACACTGAAGCTTTCTTT. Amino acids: CASSLGSQMNTEAFF.

CDR3 residues: CASSLRKFGGPGEKLFF. The CDR3 DNA reads TGTGCCAGTAGTTTGAGAAAGTTTGGGGGGCCTGGTGAAAAACTGTTTTTT. The gene calls are TRBV19 and TRBJ1-4, with D possibly being TRBD1 (6 bases). V was shortened by 5 bases and J by 7 bases, with 23 bases between the two germline ends. The CDR3 has 17 amino acids. Germline CDR1 reads LNHDA; CDR2 reads SQIVND (reference sequence).

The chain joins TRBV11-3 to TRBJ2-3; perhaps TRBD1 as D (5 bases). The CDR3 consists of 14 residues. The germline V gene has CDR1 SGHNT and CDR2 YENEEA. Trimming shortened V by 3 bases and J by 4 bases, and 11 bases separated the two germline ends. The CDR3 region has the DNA TGTGCCAGCAGCTTCTTCAGGGCGGCAGATACGCAGTATTTT. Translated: CASSFFRAADTQYF.

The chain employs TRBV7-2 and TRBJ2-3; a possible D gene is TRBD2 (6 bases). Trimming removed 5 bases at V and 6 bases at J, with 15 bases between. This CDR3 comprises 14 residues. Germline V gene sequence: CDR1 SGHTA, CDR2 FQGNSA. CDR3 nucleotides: TGTGCCAGCAGCCCGCGGACCGGAGGGGATACGCAGTATTTT. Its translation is CASSPRTGGDTQYF.

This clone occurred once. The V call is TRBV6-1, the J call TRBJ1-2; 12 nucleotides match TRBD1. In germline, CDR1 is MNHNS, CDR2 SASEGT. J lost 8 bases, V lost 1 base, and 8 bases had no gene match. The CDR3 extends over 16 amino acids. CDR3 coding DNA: TGTGCCAGCAGTGAAGGGGTTGGGACAGGGGGCCGAGGCTACACCTTC. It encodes CASSEGVGTGGRGYTF.

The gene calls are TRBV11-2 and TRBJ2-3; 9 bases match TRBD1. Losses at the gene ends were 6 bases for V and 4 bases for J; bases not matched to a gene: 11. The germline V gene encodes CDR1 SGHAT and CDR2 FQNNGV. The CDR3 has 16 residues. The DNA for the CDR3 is TGTGCCAGCAGGCCAATTGGACAGGGGAGGTCAGATACGCAGTATTTT. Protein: CASRPIGQGRSDTQYF.

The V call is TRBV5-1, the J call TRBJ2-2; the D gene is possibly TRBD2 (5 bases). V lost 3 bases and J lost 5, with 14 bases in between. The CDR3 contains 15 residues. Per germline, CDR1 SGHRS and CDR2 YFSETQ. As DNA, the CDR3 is TGCGCCAGCAGCTCCGGGATTATCCCGACCGGGGAGCTGTTTTTT. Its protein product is CASSSGIIPTGELFF.

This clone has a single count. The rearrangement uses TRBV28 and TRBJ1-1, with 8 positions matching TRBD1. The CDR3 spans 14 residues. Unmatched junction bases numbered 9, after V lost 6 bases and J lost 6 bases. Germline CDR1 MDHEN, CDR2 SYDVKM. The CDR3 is CASSLRGPPPEAFF. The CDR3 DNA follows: TGTGCCAGCAGCCTCAGGGGGCCCCCTCCTGAAGCTTTCTTT.

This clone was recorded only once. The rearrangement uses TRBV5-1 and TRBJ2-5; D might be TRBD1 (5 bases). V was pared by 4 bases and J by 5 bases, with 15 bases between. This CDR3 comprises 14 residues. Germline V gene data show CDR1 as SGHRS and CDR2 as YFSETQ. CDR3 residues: CASSPSPGSETQYF. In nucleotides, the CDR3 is TGCGCCAGCAGCCCCTCTCCAGGGTCTGAGACCCAGTACTTC.

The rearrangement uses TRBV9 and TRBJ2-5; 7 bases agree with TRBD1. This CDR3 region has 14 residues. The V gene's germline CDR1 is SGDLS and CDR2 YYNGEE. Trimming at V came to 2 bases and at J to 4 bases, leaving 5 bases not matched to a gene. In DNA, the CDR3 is TGTGCCAGCAGCGTGACAGGGTGGTCAGAGACCCAGTACTTC. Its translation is CASSVTGWSETQYF.

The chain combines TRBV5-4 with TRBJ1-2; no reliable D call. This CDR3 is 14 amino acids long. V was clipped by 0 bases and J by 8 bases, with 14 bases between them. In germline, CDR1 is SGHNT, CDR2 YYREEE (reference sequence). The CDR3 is CASSLDSAELGYTF. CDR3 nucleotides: TGTGCCAGCAGCTTGGATTCGGCGGAGCTAGGCTACACCTTC.

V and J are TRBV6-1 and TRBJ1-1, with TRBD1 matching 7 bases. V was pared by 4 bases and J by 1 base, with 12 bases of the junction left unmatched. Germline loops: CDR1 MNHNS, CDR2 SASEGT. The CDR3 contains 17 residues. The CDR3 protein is CASSALRDSQANTEAFF. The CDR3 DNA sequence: TGTGCCAGCAGTGCCCTCCGGGACAGCCAGGCGAACACTGAAGCTTTCTTT.

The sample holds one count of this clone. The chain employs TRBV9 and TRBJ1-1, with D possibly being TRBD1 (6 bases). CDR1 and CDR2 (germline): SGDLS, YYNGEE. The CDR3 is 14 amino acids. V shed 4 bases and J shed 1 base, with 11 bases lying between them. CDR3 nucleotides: TGTGCCAGCAGCCCCAGACAGGAGAACACTGAAGCTTTCTTT. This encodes CASSPRQENTEAFF.

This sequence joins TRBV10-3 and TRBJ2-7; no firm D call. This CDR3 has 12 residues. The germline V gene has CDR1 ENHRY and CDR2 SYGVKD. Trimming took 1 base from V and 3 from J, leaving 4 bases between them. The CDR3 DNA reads TGTGCCATCAGTGAGTTTAACTACGAGCAGTACTTC. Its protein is CAISEFNYEQYF.

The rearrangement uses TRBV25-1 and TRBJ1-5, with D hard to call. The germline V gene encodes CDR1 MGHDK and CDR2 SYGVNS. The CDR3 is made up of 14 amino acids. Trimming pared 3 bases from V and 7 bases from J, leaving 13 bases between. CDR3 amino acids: CASSEEAAGQPQHF. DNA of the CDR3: TGTGCCAGCAGTGAGGAGGCAGCAGGCCAGCCCCAGCATTTT.